The text below deals with one T cell receptor (beta chain). Its antigen is not identified. This CDR3 has 19 amino acids. From germline, CDR1 is SGHKS and CDR2 YYEKEE (reference sequence). V lost 3 bases and J lost 5; bases outside the gene matches: 21. Primers: 60 Vbeta forward and 13 Jbeta reverse. Profiling relied on immunoSEQ multiplex PCR, and the TCRdb table lists in-frame clones only, not all of them. Of 85,000 to 100,000 clones in the sample, roughly 80% are singletons; the top ten hold around 17%. The data are from a study of cytomegalovirus exposure and HLA in healthy donors. Study findings and constraints: In a later analysis, V- and J-gene trimming of beta chains associated with a DCLRE1C missense variant, replicated independently. Rarity characterized most TCR sequences, yet some public TCRs appeared in many donors.

Healthy bone marrow donors made up the donor group. The origin of this receptor is a man in his 60s in good health and CMV-seropositive. The specimen sequenced was PBMCs. The V gene is TRBV5-5, the J gene TRBJ2-7, with 9 bases that match TRBD1. DNA of the CDR3: TGTGCCAGCAGCTCCCTATTCCGGGACAGGGTAGTAACCCGCCACGAGCAGTACTTC. Its protein is CASSSLFRDRVVTRHEQYF.